This entry concerns a single T cell receptor (beta chain). The entry originates in a study of blood T cell repertoires in COVID-19. Across the study: From T cells, B-cell-depleted T cells, or PBMCs came the material, which was cDNA or gDNA.

There are 18 residues in the CDR3. V lost 0 bases, J lost 5 bases, and 8 bases stayed unmatched. From germline, CDR1 is LGHDT and CDR2 YNNKEL (reference sequence). Assay: immunoSEQ multiplex PCR; the TCRdb copy retains only in-frame clones and omits some. The data hold around 60,000 clones, with roughly four fifths observed a single time. The specimen was peripheral blood. This TCR derives from a man aged 80 or over with acute or convalescent COVID-19. The chain employs TRBV3-1 (or the pseudogene TRBV3-2) and TRBJ2-2, with 11 bases aligning to TRBD2. The CDR3 DNA reads as TGTGCCAGCAGCCAAGAGCATCAGGGACTAGCGGAAACCGGGGAGCTGTTTTTT. Translation gives CASSQEHQGLAETGELFF.